This TCR beta chain was recorded in a study of T cells expressing NK-cell markers. With the 5' RACE reads reprocessed, TCRdb shows one record per CDR3 protein and no DNA. The sample includes 25,000 to 35,000 distinct CDR3 sequences. Germline assignment: CDR1 GTSNPN and CDR2 SVGIG (reference sequence). This CDR3 is built from 12 residues. This TCR was recovered from a woman between 18 and 70 years old in good health. The sequenced material came from blood T cells: a sorted CD56 or NKG2C T cell subset, CD4+ or CD8+ T cells, or bulk PBMC T cells (not recorded which). The chain has TRBV30 and TRBJ1-2; TCRdb selects TRBD1, and the lack of DNA leaves this call unchecked. CDR3 residues: CAWPGGDYGYTF.